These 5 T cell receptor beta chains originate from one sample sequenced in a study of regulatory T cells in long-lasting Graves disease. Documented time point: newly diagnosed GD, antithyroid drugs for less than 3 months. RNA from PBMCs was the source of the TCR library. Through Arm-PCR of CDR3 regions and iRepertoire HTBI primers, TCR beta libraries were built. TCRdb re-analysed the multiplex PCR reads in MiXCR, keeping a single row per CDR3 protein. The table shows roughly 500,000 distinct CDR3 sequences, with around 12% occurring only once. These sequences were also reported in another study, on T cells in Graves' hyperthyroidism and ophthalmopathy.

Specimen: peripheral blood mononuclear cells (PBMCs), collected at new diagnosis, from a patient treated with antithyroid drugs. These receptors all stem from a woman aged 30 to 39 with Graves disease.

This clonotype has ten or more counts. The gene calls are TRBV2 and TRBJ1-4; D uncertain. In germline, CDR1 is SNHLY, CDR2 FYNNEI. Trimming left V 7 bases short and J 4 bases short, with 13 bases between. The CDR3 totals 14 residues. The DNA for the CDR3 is TGTGCCAGCACTTGGACCAGAGGTAATGAAAAACTGTTTTTT. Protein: CASTWTRGNEKLFF.

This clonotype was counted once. CDR3 in amino acids: CASSLQANEQFF. CDR3 nucleotide sequence: TGCGCCAGCAGCTTGCAAGCCAATGAGCAGTTCTTC. This chain uses TRBV5-1 with TRBJ2-1; no reliable D call. Deletions cut 1 base from V and 6 bases from J, with 5 bases between. Germline V gene sequence: CDR1 SGHRS, CDR2 YFSETQ. This CDR3 region has 12 residues. Together with reference TRBV5-1 and TRBJ2-1, the CDR3 gives the full variable domain: KAGVTQTPRYLIKTRGQQVTLSCSPISGHRSVSWYQQTPGQGLQFLFEYFSETQRNKGNFPGRFSGRQFSNSRSEMNVSTLELGDSALYLCASSLQANEQFFGPGTRLTVL.

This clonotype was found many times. The DNA for the CDR3 is TGCGCCAGCAGCTTGGAACAGTTGAACACTGAAGCTTTCTTT. Its protein product is CASSLEQLNTEAFF. The rearrangement uses TRBV5-1 and TRBJ1-1; D remains ambiguous. With 0 bases removed from V and 0 bases from J, the gap between germline ends came to 6 bases. Germline V gene data show CDR1 as SGHRS and CDR2 as YFSETQ. The CDR3 runs to 14 residues.

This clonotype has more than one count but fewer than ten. Here the CDR3 reads CASSPRLAGEWSGELFF. Here the CDR3 DNA reads TGTGCCAGCAGCCCCCGCCTAGCGGGAGAGTGGTCCGGGGAGCTGTTTTTT. The chain recombines TRBV6-2 or TRBV6-3 with TRBJ2-2; 10 positions match TRBD2. V gave up 6 bases and J gave up 6 bases; unmatched junction bases: 13. From germline, CDR1 is MNHEY and CDR2 SVGEGT. The CDR3 has 17 residues.

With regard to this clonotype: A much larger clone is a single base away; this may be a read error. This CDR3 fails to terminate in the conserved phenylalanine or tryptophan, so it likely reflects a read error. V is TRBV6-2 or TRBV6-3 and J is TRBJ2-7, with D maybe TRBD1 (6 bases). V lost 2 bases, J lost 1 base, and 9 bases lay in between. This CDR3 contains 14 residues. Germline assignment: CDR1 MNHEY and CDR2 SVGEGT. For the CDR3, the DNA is TGTGCCAGCAGTTACAGGGGGAAGTCCTACGAGCAGTACCTC. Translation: CASSYRGKSYEQYL.